The 32 T cell receptor beta chains below were found in one sample sequenced in a study of regulatory T cells in long-lasting Graves disease. Stated time point: newly diagnosed GD, antithyroid drugs for less than 3 months. Construction of the TCR library relied on RNA isolated from PBMCs. Combining iRepertoire HTBI primers with Arm-PCR of CDR3 regions, the authors built TCR beta libraries. Each CDR3 protein is one row after TCRdb ran MiXCR on the multiplex PCR reads. The data show 550,000 or so distinct CDR3 sequences, 12% seen once. This same sample was also taken into another study, of T cells in Graves' hyperthyroidism and ophthalmopathy.

Source: peripheral blood mononuclear cells (PBMCs), taken at new diagnosis, from a patient treated with antithyroid drugs. The receptors originated from a woman in her 30s with Graves disease.

This clonotype was detected many times. The V and J genes are TRBV6-5 and TRBJ2-5; the D is unclear. The CDR3 runs 15 residues. CDR1 and CDR2 from the germline V gene are MNHEY and SVGAGI. Trimming cost V 3 bases and J 7 bases, with 18 bases left between them. CDR3 sequence (DNA): TGTGCCAGCAGTTATGAGTGGAATACCCTGGGGACCCAGTACTTC. Its translation is CASSYEWNTLGTQYF.

In its sample, this clonotype was seen many times. The chain carries TRBV6-1 and TRBJ2-2, with a possible D match to TRBD2 (5 bases). The CDR3 extends over 14 amino acids. Germline CDR1 MNHNS, CDR2 SASEGT. V was trimmed by 8 bases and J by 1 base, leaving 11 bases between them. The DNA for the CDR3 is TGTGCCAGCCAGGAAGGAGGGAACACCGGGGAGCTGTTTTTT. Its protein is CASQEGGNTGELFF.

This clonotype has only a few counts. The V call is TRBV29-1, the J call TRBJ2-3; 10 bases agree with TRBD1. The DNA end is a closer match to TRBJ2-7, so the J assignment may be wrong. Germline V gene data show CDR1 as SQVTM and CDR2 as ANQGSEA. The CDR3 has 13 residues. The DNA for the CDR3 is TGCAGCGTTGAATCGGACAGGGGGTACGAGCAGTACTTC. It yields the protein CSVESDRGYEQYF.

This clonotype has at least ten counts. The rearrangement uses TRBV19 and TRBJ2-3; D is ambiguous. Trimming took off 6 bases at V and 0 bases at J, with 16 bases between the two ends. There are 16 residues in the CDR3. Germline values: CDR1 LNHDA, CDR2 SQIVND (reference sequence). CDR3 protein: CASSAARPLSTDTQYF. The DNA of the CDR3 is TGTGCCAGTAGCGCAGCACGTCCCCTTAGCACAGATACGCAGTATTTT.

This clonotype came up many times. The gene calls are TRBV27 and TRBJ2-3, with 8 bases matching TRBD2. The CDR3 loop spans 14 amino acids. Germline CDR1 reads MNHEY; CDR2 reads SMNVEV (reference sequence). Trimming cost V 2 bases and J 6 bases; bases outside gene matches: 4. The chain's CDR3 is CASSLGGRFDTQYF. As DNA, the CDR3 is TGTGCCAGCAGTTTAGGCGGGAGGTTCGATACGCAGTATTTT.

This CDR3 reads CASSLDRLSSGANVLTF. The CDR3 nucleotides are TGTGCCAGTAGTTTGGACAGACTCAGCTCTGGGGCCAACGTCCTGACTTTC. V and J are TRBV19 and TRBJ2-6; possibly TRBD1 for D (6 bases). CDR1 and CDR2 (germline): LNHDA, SQIVND (reference sequence). V was cut by 5 bases and J by 0 bases, with 14 bases left in between. The CDR3 runs to 17 residues.

This clonotype was seen many times. V gene TRBV6-2 or TRBV6-3 combines with J gene TRBJ2-5, with 9 nucleotides matching TRBD2. Trimming cost V 2 bases and J 5 bases; bases outside gene matches: 15. The CDR3 totals 18 residues. Germline assignment: CDR1 MNHEY and CDR2 SVGEGT. CDR3 sequence: CASSYKSTAGGWWETQYF. CDR3 nucleotide sequence: TGTGCCAGCAGTTACAAGTCCACAGCGGGAGGTTGGTGGGAGACCCAGTACTTC.

Many counts were recorded for this clonotype. This sequence joins TRBV27 and TRBJ2-1; D unresolved. V dropped 7 bases and J dropped 8 bases, with 24 bases sitting between them. This CDR3 region has 16 residues. CDR1 is MNHEY and CDR2 is SMNVEV in the germline V gene (reference sequence). The CDR3 nucleotides are TGTGCCAGCAACCAAAATCCACCGACCCTTGGGGATGAGCAGTTCTTC. This sequence encodes CASNQNPPTLGDEQFF.

As concerns this clonotype: At one end, the junction sequence differs from germline, possibly due to a read error. The rearrangement links TRBV7-3 to TRBJ2-1; a weak D match, TRBD2 (6 bases). Germline V CDR1 and CDR2: SGHTA, FQGTGA. The CDR3 is 15 residues long. In nucleotides, the CDR3 is TGTACCAGCAGCTTTGGCGGGACCAATTACAATGAGCAGTTCTTC. As protein: CTSSFGGTNYNEQFF.

Ten or more counts support this clonotype. This chain connects TRBV6-6 to TRBJ1-1; the D is unclear. Germline-derived CDR1 and CDR2 are MNHNY and SVGAGI (reference sequence). This CDR3 region has 13 residues. The V and J ends lost 0 bases and 11 bases respectively, with 13 bases between them. CDR3 coding DNA: TGTGCCAGCAGTTACTCGTCGGTTGGTGTGGCTTTCTTT. The encoded protein is CASSYSSVGVAFF.

This clonotype was picked up many times. The rearrangement uses TRBV28 and TRBJ2-7; D perhaps matches TRBD2 (6 bases). The V and J ends lost 5 bases and 0 bases respectively, with 14 bases between them. Germline CDR1 reads MDHEN; CDR2 reads SYDVKM. The CDR3 has 15 residues. In nucleotides, the CDR3 is TGTGCCAGCAGTCATGAGGACGGGAGCTCCTACGAGCAGTACTTC. Its protein is CASSHEDGSSYEQYF.

This clonotype was seen ten or more times. The rearrangement uses TRBV11-2 and TRBJ2-1; D may correspond to TRBD1 or TRBD2 (5 bases each). The germline V and J ends were trimmed by 1 base and 7 bases, with 8 bases remaining between them. CDR1 SGHAT and CDR2 FQNNGV come from the germline V gene. The CDR3 extends over 13 amino acids. DNA of the CDR3: TGTGCCAGCAGCTTAGGTTGGGGGAATGAGCAGTTCTTC. Translation: CASSLGWGNEQFF.

This clonotype occurred many times. The gene calls are TRBV11-2 and TRBJ2-1; no definite D call. The CDR3 consists of 16 residues. Trimming shortened V by 0 bases and J by 5 bases, and 14 bases separated the two germline ends. Germline V lookup: CDR1 SGHAT, CDR2 FQNNGV. CDR3 region: CASSLDSRLGDNEQFF. Written as DNA, the CDR3 is TGTGCCAGCAGCTTAGATTCTCGGCTAGGTGACAATGAGCAGTTCTTC.

Many counts were recorded for this clonotype. The chain links TRBV6-1 to TRBJ1-1, with 9 bases lining up with TRBD1. The CDR3 loop spans 15 amino acids. Germline loops: CDR1 MNHNS, CDR2 SASEGT. Losses at the gene ends were 5 bases for V and 4 bases for J; bases not matched to a gene: 8. The CDR3: CASSNRQGEGTEAFF. The CDR3 DNA reads TGTGCCAGCAGTAACAGACAGGGGGAGGGCACTGAAGCTTTCTTT.

The sample holds many counts of this clonotype. The chain couples TRBV6-1 to TRBJ2-7; tentatively, D is TRBD2 (6 bases). This CDR3 comprises 14 residues. Trimming shortened V by 7 bases and J by 3 bases, and 16 bases separated the two germline ends. CDR1 and CDR2 from the germline V gene are MNHNS and SASEGT. CDR3 amino acids: CASNLGPAGYEQYF. The CDR3 DNA sequence: TGTGCCAGCAATCTCGGCCCAGCGGGCTACGAGCAGTACTTC.

This clonotype has a count of ten or more. V and J are TRBV19 and TRBJ1-1, with D tentatively TRBD1 (5 bases). Germline assignment: CDR1 LNHDA and CDR2 SQIVND (reference sequence). The CDR3 spans 16 residues. Trimming cost V 4 bases and J 1 base, with 16 bases left between them. The DNA for the CDR3 is TGTGCCAGTAGTAAGCGGGACGGCCCGCGGAACACTGAAGCTTTCTTT. Protein sequence: CASSKRDGPRNTEAFF.

In nucleotides, the CDR3 is TGTGCCAGCAGTAGGGGCGGGACACCCCACCGGGAGCTGTTTTTT. Translation: CASSRGGTPHRELFF. The V call is TRBV28, the J call TRBJ2-2; D might be TRBD1 or TRBD2, each matching 6 bases. The germline V gene has CDR1 MDHEN and CDR2 SYDVKM. Trimming removed 5 bases from V and 9 bases from J, with 19 bases in between. The CDR3 consists of 15 residues. The entire variable domain, with the rest obtained from reference TRBV28 and TRBJ2-2, is as follows: DVKVTQSSRYLVKRTGEKVFLECVQDMDHENMFWYRQDPGLGLRLIYFSYDVKMKEKGDIPEGYSVSREKKERFSLILESASTNQTSMYLCASSRGGTPHRELFFGEGSRLTVL.

For this clonotype: A much larger clone sits a single nucleotide away, making a read error possible. The chain joins TRBV5-6 to TRBJ2-1; D not certain. Germline lookup yields CDR1 SGHDT and CDR2 YYEEEE. Trimming took off 2 bases at V and 13 bases at J, with 16 bases between the two ends. The CDR3 extends over 13 amino acids. This CDR3 reads CASSFSVNRAQFF. In nucleotides, the CDR3 is TGTGCCAGCAGCTTTTCAGTTAATCGGGCCCAGTTCTTC. The variable domain in full, completed from reference TRBV5-6 and TRBJ2-1, reads DAGVTQSPTHLIKTRGQQVTLRCSPKSGHDTVSWYQQALGQGPQFIFQYYEEEERQRGNFPDRFSGHQFPNYSSELNVNALLLGDSALYLCASSFSVNRAQFFGPGTRLTVL.

This clonotype was detected a few times. The CDR3: CATSETHEQYF. The CDR3 region has the DNA TGTGCCACCAGTGAAACCCACGAGCAGTACTTC. The chain uses TRBV24-1 and TRBJ2-7, with D unresolved. The CDR3 consists of 11 residues. The V end lost 4 bases, the J end lost 5 bases, and 5 bases lay between the germline ends. Germline V CDR1 and CDR2: KGHDR, SFDVKD.

This rearrangement joins TRBV20-1 to TRBJ2-3, with D perhaps given as TRBD1 or TRBD2 (5 bases each). Germline assignment: CDR1 DFQATT and CDR2 SNEGSKA (reference sequence). The ends were cut back, 7 bases at V and 4 bases at J, with 21 bases in the middle. This CDR3 has 15 amino acids. CDR3 region: CSGDEGHQRADTQYF. The DNA for the CDR3 is TGCAGTGGGGACGAAGGACACCAGAGGGCAGATACGCAGTATTTT.

This clonotype came up many times. The chain recombines TRBV7-6 with TRBJ1-1; unclear D gene. The V and J ends lost 5 bases and 0 bases respectively, with 7 bases between them. Germline loops: CDR1 SGHVS, CDR2 FNYEAQ. This CDR3 has 13 residues. This CDR3 is CASSQNLNTEAFF. The CDR3 DNA is TGTGCCAGCAGCCAAAATTTGAACACTGAAGCTTTCTTT.

This clonotype appeared many times. The rearrangement links TRBV30 to TRBJ2-1; 11 bases match TRBD2. The trim removed 3 bases at V and 5 bases at J, leaving 9 bases unmatched. The CDR3 sequence is 16 residues long. The germline gives CDR1 GTSNPN, CDR2 SVGIG (reference sequence). CDR3 nucleotides: TGTGCCTGGAGCGCTGGACTAGCGGGTTCCCACAATGAGCAGTTCTTC. Protein sequence: CAWSAGLAGSHNEQFF. Drawing the rest from reference TRBV30 and TRBJ2-1, the complete variable domain is SQTIHQWPATLVQPVGSPLSLECTVEGTSNPNLYWYRQAAGRGLQLLFYSVGIGQISSEVPQNLSASRPQDRQFILSSKKLLLSDSGFYLCAWSAGLAGSHNEQFFGPGTRLTVL.

This clonotype was recorded at least ten times. The J gene is TRBJ2-5, the V gene TRBV7-8; D remains unclear. This CDR3 is 16 amino acids long. CDR1 and CDR2 (germline): SGHVS, FQNEAQ. Trimming removed 2 bases at V and 2 bases at J, with 15 bases between. CDR3 sequence reads: CASSLWPEAKQETQYF. CDR3 in DNA: TGTGCCAGCAGCTTATGGCCCGAGGCAAAACAAGAGACCCAGTACTTC.

There are a few counts of this clonotype. The chain has TRBV20-1 and TRBJ1-1; TRBD1 is a possible D gene (6 bases). Germline CDR1 DFQATT, CDR2 SNEGSKA (reference sequence). V lost 3 bases, J lost 9 bases, and 11 bases lay in between. The CDR3 length is 11 residues. This CDR3 reads CSASEGGQAFF. The CDR3 DNA sequence: TGCAGTGCTAGCGAGGGGGGCCAAGCTTTCTTT.

This rearrangement joins TRBV10-3 to TRBJ2-1; D perhaps matches TRBD1 (6 bases). The germline CDR1 and CDR2 sequences are ENHRY and SYGVKD. CDR3 length: 13 amino acids. The ends were cut back, 5 bases at V and 8 bases at J, with 13 bases in the middle. The CDR3 bases are TGTGCCATCAGTAAGACAGGCAGACATGAGCAGTTCTTC. Translation gives CAISKTGRHEQFF.

This clonotype was found a few times. J is TRBJ2-7 and V is TRBV4-1; tentative D call: TRBD1 (6 bases). The CDR3 is 15 residues long. The V gene lost 1 base and the J gene lost 5 bases, with 15 bases spanning the gap. Germline-derived CDR1 and CDR2 are MGHRA and YSYEKL. The CDR3 loop is CASSQGSQGRDEQYF. Here the CDR3 DNA reads TGCGCCAGCAGCCAAGGGAGCCAGGGGCGCGACGAGCAGTACTTC.

The chain links TRBV28 to TRBJ1-1, with D uncertain. The CDR3 has 14 residues. The V gene lost 4 bases and the J gene lost 1 base, with 10 bases spanning the gap. In germline, CDR1 is MDHEN, CDR2 SYDVKM. The DNA for the CDR3 is TGTGCCAGCAGTTCCTACGTCCCGAACACTGAAGCTTTCTTT. Translating gives CASSSYVPNTEAFF. Based on the CDR3 plus reference TRBV28 and TRBJ1-1, the full variable domain is DVKVTQSSRYLVKRTGEKVFLECVQDMDHENMFWYRQDPGLGLRLIYFSYDVKMKEKGDIPEGYSVSREKKERFSLILESASTNQTSMYLCASSSYVPNTEAFFGQGTRLTVV.

Ten or more counts support this clonotype. The chain employs TRBV5-1 and TRBJ2-7, with 7 positions matching TRBD1. This CDR3 region has 14 residues. Germline values: CDR1 SGHRS, CDR2 YFSETQ. V dropped 8 bases and J dropped 2; count of bases not matched to a gene: 10. The CDR3 sequence: CASKVLTGAYEQYF. For the CDR3, the DNA is TGCGCCAGTAAAGTCCTTACAGGGGCCTACGAGCAGTACTTC.

The chain has TRBV6-1 and TRBJ1-5, with D perhaps matching TRBD1 (5 bases). V was pared by 7 bases and J by 7 bases, with 17 bases between. This CDR3 has 14 residues. The germline V gene encodes CDR1 MNHNS and CDR2 SASEGT. The CDR3, as DNA: TGTGCCAGCACTCCTGGCCCAGGGCCGCAGCCCCAGCATTTT. Translation gives CASTPGPGPQPQHF.

In this sample, this clonotype turned up many times. The chain uses TRBV11-2 and TRBJ2-7; D unresolved. Trimming left V 1 base short and J 5 bases short, with 3 bases between. Germline values: CDR1 SGHAT, CDR2 FQNNGV. The CDR3 is made up of 11 amino acids. CDR3 residues: CASSLGDEQYF. In nucleotides, the CDR3 is TGTGCCAGCAGCTTAGGGGACGAGCAGTACTTC.

Many counts were recorded for this clonotype. The chain employs TRBV18 and TRBJ1-2; the D gene is possibly TRBD1 (5 bases). V was shortened by 3 bases and J by 6 bases, with 11 bases between the two germline ends. This CDR3 is built from 13 residues. CDR1 is KGHSH, CDR2 LQKENI, per germline. DNA for the CDR3: TGTGCCAGCTCACCCCGGGACGCCGATGGCTACACCTTC. Its translation is CASSPRDADGYTF.

This clonotype was recorded at least ten times. The CDR3 coding sequence is TGTGCCAGCAGTGCGGGACAGGGGAGTTACGAGCAGTACTTC. It codes for CASSAGQGSYEQYF. The chain recombines TRBV2 with TRBJ2-7, with 10 bases lining up with TRBD1. This CDR3 has 14 residues. J lost 4 bases, V lost 4 bases, and 4 bases had no gene match. Germline V gives CDR1 SNHLY, CDR2 FYNNEI.